This T cell receptor (beta chain) came from a study of shared clonotypes between healthy human individuals. CDR1 MNHEY and CDR2 SMNVEV come from the germline V gene (reference sequence). V shed 1 base and J 2 bases; nucleotides not matched to a gene: 2. The CDR3 sequence is 16 residues long. Profiled with immunoSEQ multiplex PCR; TCRdb holds only in-frame clones, not every one. This sample yields about 1.1 million clones, of which roughly 77% are seen a single time; about 0.94% belongs to the top ten. There are many counts of this clone. Sequencing input: memory CD4+ T cells from PBMCs. The subset was: CD45RA-negative fraction. The chain employs TRBV27 and TRBJ2-6; 7 nucleotides agree with TRBD1. This clonotype originated in a man between 18 and 35 years old in good health. Some clones in this sample may be carry-over from other donors' samples. CDR3 sequence (DNA): TGTGCCAGCAGTTTATATGGACAGGCTGGGGCCAACGTCCTGACTTTC. Protein: CASSLYGQAGANVLTF.